The clone carrying this T cell receptor (beta chain) was seen repeatedly, ten times or more. This beta chain represents an off-target read in a library built for alpha chains; its size is of limited meaning. Looked up from germline, CDR1 is DFQATT and CDR2 is SNEGSKA (reference sequence). V shed 0 bases and J shed 6 bases, with 15 bases lying between them. The CDR3 contains 16 residues. MiXCR was run by TCRdb on the 5' RACE reads, yielding one entry per CDR3 protein. The sample includes roughly 10,000 distinct CDR3 sequences, around 6.6% of them seen just once. As for time point: sample taken at primary tumor resection. The sequenced material consisted of unsorted whole RNA from tumor, nontumor lung or frozen PBMC. These data belong to a study of spatial heterogeneity in lung cancer.

The sample in question was PBMCs, obtained at surgery. V is TRBV20-1 and J is TRBJ1-6; D unclear. This TCR was sampled from a male donor with early-stage non-small cell lung cancer. CDR3 sequence reads: CSARDIEGFINSPLHF. CDR3 DNA sequence: TGCAGTGCTAGAGATATCGAGGGCTTCATTAATTCACCCCTCCACTTT.